Below are 26 T cell receptor beta chains sequenced from a single sample in a study of blood T cells in healthy people across ages. Using a J-beta primer mix together with a sample-barcoded 5' primer, a second PCR was run for about 7 to 12 cycles. In TCRdb, the 5' RACE reads were re-called with MiXCR into one record per CDR3 protein. Of 650,000 to 1,000,000 distinct CDR3 sequences in the sample, around half are singletons; the top ten hold 15% to 20%. The specimen sequenced was blood. Every receptor here comes from a man aged 80 or over in good health.

This clonotype was seen only a few times. The rearrangement uses TRBV20-1 and TRBJ2-7; TRBD2 might be the D (7 bases). The CDR3 is 14 amino acids. CDR1 and CDR2 from the germline V gene are DFQATT and SNEGSKA (reference sequence). V lost 6 bases to trimming and J lost 0 bases, with 15 bases between them. CDR3 region: CSAKGGISSYEQYF. The CDR3 DNA follows: TGCAGTGCCAAGGGGGGGATCAGCTCCTACGAGCAGTACTTC.

Ten or more counts support this clonotype. This chain uses TRBV7-2 with TRBJ2-3; 10 bases line up with TRBD2. The germline V gene has CDR1 SGHTA and CDR2 FQGNSA. The trim removed 11 bases at V and 6 bases at J, leaving 11 bases unmatched. The CDR3 contains 14 residues. The CDR3 loop is CAVGAGGPSDTQYF. For the CDR3, the DNA is TGTGCCGTAGGAGCGGGAGGGCCCTCCGATACGCAGTATTTT.

Details on this clonotype: At one end, the junction sequence differs from germline, possibly due to a read error. The rearrangement links TRBV5-5 to TRBJ2-1; a possible D gene is TRBD2 (6 bases). CDR1 SGHKS and CDR2 YYEKEE come from the germline V gene (reference sequence). The CDR3 has 16 residues. The CDR3 sequence is CASSAKDGSSYSEQFF. The CDR3, as DNA: TGTGCCAGCAGTGCGAAGGACGGGAGCTCCTACAGTGAGCAGTTCTTC.

This clonotype has only a few counts. The chain carries TRBV27 and TRBJ2-1, with 7 bases lining up with TRBD2. V was clipped by 6 bases and J by 8 bases; unmatched bases: 16. In germline, CDR1 is MNHEY, CDR2 SMNVEV (reference sequence). The CDR3 consists of 16 residues. CDR3: CASSFTLRGEIDEQFF. CDR3 in DNA: TGTGCCAGCAGCTTCACCCTCCGGGGGGAAATCGATGAGCAGTTCTTC.

The genes are TRBV7-2 and TRBJ2-5; perhaps TRBD1 as D (5 bases). In germline, CDR1 is SGHTA, CDR2 FQGNSA. The length of the CDR3 is 16 residues. Trimming shortened V by 1 base and J by 5 bases, and 17 bases separated the two germline ends. CDR3 bases: TGTGCCAGCAGCTTAGGGGGCTCTGTACGGTTGGAGACCCAGTACTTC. Amino acid sequence: CASSLGGSVRLETQYF.

This clonotype occurred a few times. This chain connects TRBV12-3 or TRBV12-4 to TRBJ1-4, with D hard to call. The CDR3 has 14 residues. Trimming stripped 8 bases from V and 7 bases from J, with 17 bases between. CDR3 in amino acids: CASGRGGQREKLFF. CDR3 DNA sequence: TGTGCCAGCGGTCGGGGTGGGCAACGTGAAAAACTGTTTTTT.

This CDR3 reads CASSVRHRGNEQFF. The CDR3 DNA is TGTGCCAGCAGCGTTAGGCACAGGGGTAATGAGCAGTTCTTC. The chain links TRBV6-5 to TRBJ2-1; 7 bases map to TRBD1. V lost 6 bases, J lost 7 bases, and 9 bases stayed unmatched. CDR1 is MNHEY, CDR2 SVGAGI, per germline. This CDR3 spans 14 amino acids.

The chain carries TRBV24-1 and TRBJ2-3, with TRBD1 matching over 7 bases. The CDR3 is 14 amino acids. The V segment lost 4 bases and the J segment 3 bases; nucleotides outside the gene matches: 3. Germline CDR1 and CDR2: KGHDR and SFDVKD. The DNA for the CDR3 is TGTGCCACCAGTGAGCTGACAGGGACAGATACGCAGTATTTT. It is translated as CATSELTGTDTQYF.

This clonotype was detected a few times. The rearrangement joins TRBV20-1 to TRBJ2-3; 10 bases agree with TRBD2. The V segment lost 0 bases and the J segment 0 bases; nucleotides outside the gene matches: 3. The V gene's germline CDR1 is DFQATT and CDR2 SNEGSKA (reference sequence). The CDR3 extends over 16 amino acids. The CDR3 protein is CSARDLAGVSTDTQYF. CDR3 sequence (DNA): TGCAGTGCTAGAGATCTAGCGGGAGTTAGCACAGATACGCAGTATTTT.

This clonotype was observed at least ten times. The rearrangement joins TRBV11-3 to TRBJ2-1; 9 nucleotides agree with TRBD1. CDR1 is SGHNT and CDR2 is YENEEA in the germline V gene. The V segment lost 5 bases and the J segment 8 bases; nucleotides outside the gene matches: 7. This CDR3 is 14 amino acids long. The CDR3 spells CASSGRDRVDEQFF. The CDR3 DNA follows: TGTGCCAGCAGCGGGAGGGACAGGGTGGATGAGCAGTTCTTC.

The gene calls are TRBV29-1 and TRBJ2-7, with 8 bases aligning to TRBD2. V lost 6 bases to trimming and J lost 0 bases; unmatched junction nucleotides: 4. The length of the CDR3 is 13 residues. CDR1 is SQVTM and CDR2 is ANQGSEA in the germline V gene. The DNA for the CDR3 is TGCAGCGTGTCGGGGGGGTTCTCCTACGAGCAGTACTTC. Translating it yields CSVSGGFSYEQYF.

This clonotype was recorded once. The rearrangement uses TRBV24-1 and TRBJ2-7; TRBD1 might be the D (6 bases). V was shortened by 4 bases and J by 3 bases, with 18 bases between the two germline ends. This CDR3 spans 16 amino acids. Germline CDR1 and CDR2: KGHDR and SFDVKD. CDR3 nucleotides: TGTGCCACCAGTGACCAGGACAGTCTGGGTTTCTACGAGCAGTACTTC. Protein: CATSDQDSLGFYEQYF.

This clonotype occurred once. The gene calls are TRBV27 and TRBJ2-5, with 10 bases that match TRBD2. J lost 11 bases, V lost 6 bases, and 12 bases had no gene match. The germline CDR1 and CDR2 sequences are MNHEY and SMNVEV (reference sequence). The length of the CDR3 is 14 residues. The CDR3 DNA reads as TGTGCCAGCAGAAAAGCGGGAGGGGACAATGAGCAGTACTTC. Translating gives CASRKAGGDNEQYF.

The chain recombines TRBV5-1 with TRBJ2-7; 9 positions agree with TRBD2. Germline V gene data show CDR1 as SGHRS and CDR2 as YFSETQ. This CDR3 has 14 amino acids. The trim removed 2 bases at V and 6 bases at J, leaving 6 bases unmatched. The CDR3 DNA sequence: TGCGCCAGCAGCTTAGCTAGCGGGACCCTCGAGCAGTACTTC. Amino acid sequence: CASSLASGTLEQYF.

CDR3 loop: CASSLALLAGGNEQFF. The CDR3 coding sequence is TGTGCCAGCAGCTTAGCGCTACTAGCGGGAGGGAATGAGCAGTTCTTC. V usage is TRBV7-9 and J usage is TRBJ2-1, with 13 bases that match TRBD2. Germline CDR1 reads SEHNR; CDR2 reads FQNEAQ (reference sequence). Trimming took 0 bases from V and 7 from J; bases not matched to a gene: 3. The CDR3 contains 16 residues.

The CDR3 coding sequence is TGTGCCAGCAGTCCCCGCGAGGATTCACCCCTCCACTTT. It codes for CASSPREDSPLHF. V and J are TRBV6-1 and TRBJ1-6, with D unresolved. V was pared by 5 bases and J by 8 bases, with 10 bases between. From germline, CDR1 is MNHNS and CDR2 SASEGT. The CDR3 is 13 residues long.

The chain employs TRBV27 and TRBJ2-3; D gene uncertain. Germline V gene lookup returns CDR1 MNHEY and CDR2 SMNVEV (reference sequence). Deletions cut 2 bases from V and 6 bases from J, with 12 bases between. CDR3 length: 14 amino acids. CDR3 DNA sequence: TGTGCCAGCAGTTTAGGGCGGCCCCAGGATACGCAGTATTTT. Amino acids: CASSLGRPQDTQYF.

This clonotype was observed at least ten times. The CDR3 bases are TGTGCCAGCAGCCAGACTCTCGGGACAGCTTTTGGTTATGAGCAGTTCTTC. This translates into CASSQTLGTAFGYEQFF. The rearrangement uses TRBV14 and TRBJ2-1; TRBD1 matches at 7 bases. Trimming at V came to 3 bases and at J to 8 bases, leaving 16 bases not matched to a gene. Germline assignment: CDR1 SGHDN and CDR2 FVKESK. The CDR3 runs 17 residues.

About this clonotype: A much larger clonotype is one base distant, so this may be a read error. The gene calls are TRBV5-5 and TRBJ1-5, with D perhaps TRBD1 (5 bases). CDR1 is SGHKS, CDR2 YYEKEE, per germline (reference sequence). CDR3 length equals 15 residues. The CDR3, as DNA: TGTGCCAGCGGCTTGATCTGGGGGGAAAATCAGCCCCAGCATTTT. It is translated as CASGLIWGENQPQHF.

J is TRBJ2-1 and V is TRBV12-3 or TRBV12-4; no firm D call. This CDR3 comprises 11 residues. V gave up 6 bases and J gave up 12 bases, with 12 bases separating them. In DNA, the CDR3 is TGTGCCAGCAGCCTCCGGGCACGGCAGTTCTTC. Translated: CASSLRARQFF.

In regard to this clonotype: A much larger clone differs by one base, so this may be a read error. The chain carries TRBV7-9 and TRBJ1-1, with a tentative D call TRBD1 (6 bases). The length of the CDR3 is 13 residues. Trimming cost V 5 bases and J 5 bases, with 12 bases left between them. Germline V gene sequence: CDR1 SEHNR, CDR2 FQNEAQ (reference sequence). In DNA, the CDR3 is TGTGCCAGCAGCGTATCAGGGGTAACTGAAGCTTTCTTT. Translating it yields CASSVSGVTEAFF.

The rearrangement joins TRBV20-1 to TRBJ2-7; D perhaps matches TRBD2 (6 bases). V lost 1 base to trimming and J lost 3 bases, with 16 bases between them. The CDR3 runs to 15 residues. Germline CDR1 DFQATT, CDR2 SNEGSKA (reference sequence). The CDR3 sequence is CSARGYRDSVYEQYF. CDR3 coding DNA: TGCAGTGCTAGAGGGTACCGGGACTCGGTCTACGAGCAGTACTTC.

The chain employs TRBV28 and TRBJ2-2; TRBD1 matches 9 bases. The CDR3 is made up of 15 amino acids. J lost 5 bases, V lost 5 bases, and 6 bases had no gene match. Germline CDR1 reads MDHEN; CDR2 reads SYDVKM. The CDR3 protein is CASSTRQGVTGELFF. The CDR3 bases are TGTGCCAGCAGTACCCGACAGGGGGTAACCGGGGAGCTGTTTTTT.

The CDR3 nucleotides are TGTGCCATCAGTTCCAGGACTCAGGGTGGACAGCCCCAGCATTTT. It encodes CAISSRTQGGQPQHF. The chain joins TRBV10-3 to TRBJ1-5; D may be TRBD1 (5 bases). The CDR3 runs 15 residues. The germline V gene encodes CDR1 ENHRY and CDR2 SYGVKD. The V and J ends lost 5 bases and 7 bases respectively, with 18 bases between them.

This clonotype has more than one count but fewer than ten. The rearrangement links TRBV28 to TRBJ2-7; 9 nucleotides match TRBD1. Trimming at V came to 4 bases and at J to 2 bases, leaving 12 bases not matched to a gene. CDR1 and CDR2 from the germline V gene are MDHEN and SYDVKM. This CDR3 region has 17 residues. The CDR3 spells CASSSAGQGRPTYEQYF. CDR3 sequence (DNA): TGTGCCAGCAGTTCGGCGGGACAGGGTCGCCCTACCTACGAGCAGTACTTC.

This clonotype has a handful of counts. V usage is TRBV29-1 and J usage is TRBJ1-1, with unresolved D. The CDR3 totals 12 residues. Trimming took 0 bases from V and 6 from J, leaving 8 bases between them. CDR1 and CDR2 from the germline V gene are SQVTM and ANQGSEA. CDR3 region: CSVEEGLSEAFF. The CDR3 DNA follows: TGCAGCGTTGAAGAAGGACTCTCTGAAGCTTTCTTT. Drawing the rest from reference TRBV29-1 and TRBJ1-1, the complete variable domain is SAVISQKPSRDICQRGTSLTIQCQVDSQVTMMFWYRQQPGQSLTLIATANQGSEATYESGFVIDKFPISRPNLTFSTLTVSNMSPEDSSIYLCSVEEGLSEAFFGQGTRLTVV.